The rows below give T cell receptor beta chains drawn from one sample of a study of blood T cell repertoires in COVID-19. Method: immunoSEQ multiplex PCR; TCRdb's copy keeps in-frame clones and lacks some. The top ten clones hold roughly 15% of a sample with 70,000 to 95,000 clones, 80% of them seen once. The specimen was peripheral blood. Every receptor here comes from a human donor in a cohort sampled during active COVID-19. CDR3s leave out the opening cysteine and the closing phenylalanine or tryptophan. The D gene is left open where the match is weak. Clone size is not always given. Where it is, it says once, few, many or a class for expanded clones.

D: NA; V: TRBV4-1; size: NA; CDR3: ASSQFRTAAKIPSGNTIY
D: NA; V: TRBV5-5; size: NA; CDR3: ASSLVQLNYGYT
D: NA; V: TRBV18; size: once; CDR3: ASSPSRQTNYGYT
D: TRBD2; V: TRBV15; size: many; CDR3: ATSRELPGLAGGNTGELF
D: NA; V: TRBV2; size: NA; CDR3: ASSSGWSSYNEQF
D: NA; V: TRBV5-1; size: NA; CDR3: ASSRGFGQETQY
D: NA; V: TRBV5-6; size: NA; CDR3: ASSVGGPAKETQY
D: TRBD1; V: TRBV30; size: NA; CDR3: AWTKGGGYGYT
D: TRBD2; V: TRBV7-3; size: NA; CDR3: ASSPSGSGTQY
D: TRBD1; V: TRBV11-2; size: NA; CDR3: ASSSTGANTGELF
D: NA; V: TRBV29-1; size: NA; CDR3: SVHGVSNTEAF
D: NA; V: TRBV27; size: NA; CDR3: ASSPRGSTEAF
D: TRBD1; V: TRBV5-1; size: NA; CDR3: ASSRGQGITDTQY
D: TRBD1; V: TRBV4-1; size: NA; CDR3: ASSQEGTGAREQY
D: NA; V: TRBV7-8; size: NA; CDR3: ASSPSRNQPQH
D: NA; V: TRBV10-2; size: NA; CDR3: ASKATQGNQPQH
D: NA; V: TRBV19; size: NA; CDR3: ASMGHSSGANVLT
D: NA; V: TRBV6-1; size: once; CDR3: ASSEIMDTQY
D: TRBD2; V: TRBV3-1/TRBV3-2; size: NA; CDR3: ASSHGLAGVRTGELF
D: NA; V: TRBV6-2/TRBV6-3; size: NA; CDR3: ASSYRPYDKGYT
D: NA; V: TRBV5-5; size: NA; CDR3: ASSSSWGTTNEKLF
D: NA; V: TRBV5-1; size: NA; CDR3: ASSFQGLPRTATEAF
D: TRBD2; V: TRBV9; size: NA; CDR3: ASSVEGLAVSEQY
D: NA; V: TRBV6-5; size: NA; CDR3: ASKLQGHRYEQY
D: TRBD2; V: TRBV4-1; size: NA; CDR3: ASSQEGSGGTDTQY
D: TRBD2; V: TRBV7-8; size: NA; CDR3: ASSLMTSSEQY